This TCR beta chain emerged from a study of T-cell reconstitution after alpha-beta-depleted transplantation in children. Study conclusions and caveats: When one year had passed after transplant, most T-cell counts and diversity came from newly produced T cells. Recipient T cells and thymic progenitors that survived gave rise to the high TCRbeta diversity observed at day 60 in some patients. There were reportedly several hundred expanded graft clones from which alpha-beta T cells came about two months after transplant.

The TCRbeta library incorporated unique molecular identifiers. TCRdb reanalysed the PCR reads using MiXCR and keeps one entry per CDR3 protein. The data hold 700,000 to 950,000 distinct CDR3 sequences, with 16% observed a single time. Trimming stripped 0 bases from V and 4 bases from J, with 12 bases between. The CDR3 covers 15 residues. The germline V gene encodes CDR1 LNHNV and CDR2 YYDKDF (reference sequence). This clonotype was observed a handful of times. Its antigen is undetermined. V gene TRBV15 combines with J gene TRBJ2-5; no clear D. The sequenced sample was PBMCs, mostly from graft donor cells, obtained 360 days after TCRalphabeta/CD19-depleted stem cell transplant. The sequence came from a male patient between 10 and 17 years old who had a stem cell transplant for acute lymphoblastic leukemia, so the T cells may come from the graft donor. CDR3 nucleotide sequence: TGTGCCACCAGCAGAGATCCCCTGATAAGAGAGACCCAGTACTTC. Translating it yields CATSRDPLIRETQYF.